The 18 T cell receptor beta chains below all came from one sample that was sequenced in a study of T cells in Graves' hyperthyroidism and ophthalmopathy. The CDR3 regions of TCR beta were amplified from RNA transcripts. A set of HTBI primers served as the primers for a first-round RT-PCR of the TCR CDR3. One entry per CDR3 protein, called by TCRdb with MiXCR from the multiplex PCR reads. Counted here are more than 35,000 distinct CDR3 sequences, 45% to 50% occurring once; the ten biggest clones make up approximately 30%. The sequenced sample was peripheral blood or thyroid tissue (not recorded which). These receptors came from a woman aged 50 to 65 with Graves' hyperthyroidism.

This chain connects TRBV7-3 to TRBJ2-5, with D perhaps matching TRBD2 (6 bases). Germline V CDR1 and CDR2: SGHTA, FQGTGA. The CDR3 runs 12 residues. V shed 5 bases and J shed 6 bases, with 10 bases lying between them. The CDR3: CASSIAVKTQYF. The CDR3 DNA reads TGTGCCAGCAGCATAGCGGTGAAGACCCAGTACTTC.

The chain carries TRBV10-3 and TRBJ1-5, with D possibly TRBD1 on 5 matching bases. The V gene lost 4 bases and the J gene lost 2 bases, with 12 bases spanning the gap. Germline CDR1 is ENHRY and CDR2 is SYGVKD. The CDR3 is 15 residues long. This CDR3 reads CAISVGGRGNQPQHF. As DNA, the CDR3 is TGTGCCATCAGTGTGGGGGGAAGGGGCAATCAGCCCCAGCATTTT.

The rearrangement links TRBV2 to TRBJ1-5; D uncertain. Trimming pared 8 bases from V and 0 bases from J, leaving 17 bases between. This CDR3 contains 16 residues. The V gene's germline CDR1 is SNHLY and CDR2 FYNNEI. The CDR3 bases are TGTGCCAGCTCACCACGCTCTGATTATAGCAATCAGCCCCAGCATTTT. It translates to CASSPRSDYSNQPQHF.

The chain combines TRBV28 with TRBJ2-2, with 8 positions matching TRBD1. The length of the CDR3 is 17 residues. The J segment lost 1 base and the V segment lost 4 bases, leaving 8 bases of the junction unmatched. CDR1 is MDHEN and CDR2 is SYDVKM in the germline V gene. The CDR3 here is CASSSPSGTGNTGELFF. The CDR3 DNA sequence: TGTGCCAGCAGTTCCCCCTCCGGGACAGGGAACACCGGGGAGCTGTTTTTT.

The J gene is TRBJ2-7, the V gene TRBV10-3; 11 bases agree with TRBD1. Germline CDR1 is ENHRY and CDR2 is SYGVKD. CDR3 length: 14 amino acids. V shed 7 bases, J shed 5 bases, and the junction held 7 bases outside the gene matches. CDR3 in amino acids: CAITSGTGGDEQYF. As DNA, the CDR3 is TGTGCCATCACCTCCGGGACAGGGGGGGACGAGCAGTACTTC.

There are many counts of this clonotype. The rearrangement joins TRBV4-1 to TRBJ2-7; no clear D. This CDR3 is built from 14 residues. Germline V gene lookup returns CDR1 MGHRA and CDR2 YSYEKL. Deletions cut 2 bases from V and 0 bases from J, with 8 bases between. The CDR3 region has the DNA TGCGCCAGCAGCCAACCAGCGAGCTCCTACGAGCAGTACTTC. Its translation is CASSQPASSYEQYF.

The chain uses TRBV29-1 and TRBJ1-1; D not certain. The CDR3 extends over 13 amino acids. Germline-derived CDR1 and CDR2 are SQVTM and ANQGSEA. The ends were cut back, 3 bases at V and 1 base at J, with 9 bases in the middle. The CDR3 loop reads CSVEDTANTEAFF. CDR3 in DNA: TGCAGCGTTGAGGATACAGCGAACACTGAAGCTTTCTTT. Variable domain in full (rest from reference TRBV29-1 and TRBJ1-1): SAVISQKPSRDICQRGTSLTIQCQVDSQVTMMFWYRQQPGQSLTLIATANQGSEATYESGFVIDKFPISRPNLTFSTLTVSNMSPEDSSIYLCSVEDTANTEAFFGQGTRLTVV.

V usage is TRBV20-1 and J usage is TRBJ2-7; D gene unclear. The V end was cut by 3 bases, the J end by 2 bases, with 11 bases between. This CDR3 contains 13 residues. Germline V gene data show CDR1 as DFQATT and CDR2 as SNEGSKA (reference sequence). The chain's CDR3 is CSASGASTYEQYF. DNA for the CDR3: TGCAGTGCTAGCGGCGCCAGCACCTACGAGCAGTACTTC.

This clonotype was picked up many times. The rearrangement joins TRBV28 to TRBJ1-1, with D uncertain. Trimming left V 1 base short and J 8 bases short, with 14 bases between. The CDR3 has 14 amino acids. Germline assignment: CDR1 MDHEN and CDR2 SYDVKM. The CDR3 is CASSLYADVREAFF. CDR3 DNA sequence: TGTGCCAGCAGTTTATACGCGGACGTTCGGGAAGCTTTCTTT.

The chain couples TRBV7-6 to TRBJ2-7; 9 nucleotides align to TRBD1. The CDR3 totals 17 residues. Looked up from germline, CDR1 is SGHVS and CDR2 is FNYEAQ. Trimming at V came to 3 bases and at J to 2 bases, leaving 11 bases not matched to a gene. The CDR3 nucleotides are TGTGCCAGCAGCTTTCCCCCGGGACAGGGCTCTGCCTACGAGCAGTACTTC. Amino acid sequence: CASSFPPGQGSAYEQYF.

To note about this clonotype: Since the CDR3 does not end with the conserved phenylalanine or tryptophan, this likely comes from a read error. The chain employs TRBV13 and TRBJ2-5, with D maybe TRBD1 (5 bases). V lost 3 bases and J 1 base, leaving 12 bases between the germline ends. This CDR3 contains 15 residues. Germline V gives CDR1 PRHDT, CDR2 FYEKMQ (reference sequence). This chain's CDR3 is CASSFGMTAQETQYL. CDR3 in DNA: TGTGCCAGCAGCTTTGGGATGACAGCCCAAGAGACCCAGTACCTC.

The V and J genes are TRBV19 and TRBJ2-7; TRBD1 matches at 11 bases. Germline trimming cut 3 bases from V and 9 bases from J; bases unmatched to any gene: 10. This CDR3 spans 15 amino acids. Germline V lookup: CDR1 LNHDA, CDR2 SQIVND (reference sequence). CDR3 sequence: CASSIPDRGQSGQYF. The CDR3 nucleotides read TGTGCCAGTAGTATTCCGGACAGGGGGCAAAGCGGGCAGTACTTC.

With regard to this clonotype: A read error may explain this, as a much larger clone is one base away. This chain connects TRBV4-3 to TRBJ2-2; 8 nucleotides line up with TRBD2. Germline V gene sequence: CDR1 LGHNA, CDR2 YSLEER. This CDR3 is built from 16 residues. CDR3 region: CANSHLSGSDSGELFF. CDR3 in DNA: TGCGCCAACAGCCACCTCAGCGGGAGCGATTCCGGGGAGCTGTTTTTT.

With respect to this clonotype: A clone one base away is much larger, so this may be a read error. The chain has TRBV20-1 and TRBJ2-5; 12 bases agree with TRBD2. Germline assignment: CDR1 DFQATT and CDR2 SNEGSKA (reference sequence). This CDR3 contains 14 residues. V gave up 4 bases and J gave up 3 bases; unmatched junction bases: 3. The CDR3 is CSAMTSGSKETQYF. CDR3 nucleotide sequence: TGCAGTGCTATGACTAGCGGGAGCAAAGAGACCCAGTACTTC.

In regard to this clonotype: A much larger clone is a single base away; this may be a read error. The genes are TRBV20-1 and TRBJ2-3; the D is unclear. Germline V gene data show CDR1 as DFQATT and CDR2 as SNEGSKA (reference sequence). This CDR3 region has 15 residues. Trimming left V 3 bases short and J 4 bases short, with 17 bases between. CDR3 bases: TGCAGTGCTAGTTCCGGACCAGCAGTCGCAGATACGCAGTATTTT. It translates to CSASSGPAVADTQYF.

The chain couples TRBV10-3 to TRBJ2-1, with TRBD2 identical over 10 bases. The CDR3 has 17 residues. CDR1 is ENHRY, CDR2 SYGVKD, per germline. Trimming cost V 5 bases and J 7 bases; bases outside gene matches: 14. The CDR3 region has the DNA TGTGCCATCAGTTCACGGGGGGGGACTAGCGACTCGAATGAGCAGTTCTTC. Translating gives CAISSRGGTSDSNEQFF.

A single count supports this clonotype. Mismatch with germline at one junction end may stem from a read error. This rearrangement joins TRBV20-1 to TRBJ1-1; D unresolved. CDR3 length equals 9 residues. Germline V gives CDR1 DFQATT, CDR2 SNEGSKA (reference sequence). CDR3 DNA: TGCAGTGCTAGGGCGGAGTATATCTTT. Translation gives CSARAEYIF.

The V gene is TRBV12-3 or TRBV12-4, the J gene TRBJ2-3; D ambiguous. The length of the CDR3 is 15 residues. The V gene lost 3 bases and the J gene lost 4 bases, with 14 bases spanning the gap. The CDR3 protein is CASSFYRVTADTQYF. The CDR3 DNA is TGTGCCAGCAGTTTCTACCGAGTTACTGCAGATACGCAGTATTTT.